This TCR beta chain was sequenced for a study of shared clonotypes between healthy human individuals. Naive CD8 isolation took CD45RO-negative cells positively selected for CCR7 and excluded terminally differentiated effector memory CD45RA+ cells. Donors comprised only Caucasian adults living in Nashville, Tennessee. An assay was performed, and its level was deep. Repertoires were generated with immunoSEQ multiplex PCR, while TCRdb's copy carries only in-frame clones and drops some. Counted here are about 580,000 clones, 95% to 98% occurring once; the ten biggest clones make up 0.3% to 0.35%. The CDR3 consists of 15 residues. Germline CDR1 reads MGHRA; CDR2 reads YSYEKL. After removal of 6 bases from V and 2 bases from J, the junction contained 10 bases not matched to a gene.

The gene calls are TRBV4-1 and TRBJ2-7; TRBD1 matches at 7 bases. This TCR was recovered from a young man in good health. Sequences were obtained from naive CD8+ T cells sorted from blood. In DNA form, the CDR3 reads TGCGCCAGCAGTGGGAGAGGACAGGCGACCTACGAGCAGTACTTC. Protein: CASSGRGQATYEQYF.